Listed below are T cell receptor beta chains from one sample, sequenced in a study of shared clonotypes between healthy human individuals. The repertoire was sequenced with immunoSEQ multiplex PCR; TCRdb's copy has only in-frame clones and lacks some. The repertoire includes about 2 million clones, about 95% of them detected once, and around 1.1% sits in the top ten. The sequencing sample was made of naive CD8+ T cells sorted from blood. Source of these receptors: a man younger than 35 in good health. Both conserved end residues are part of each CDR3. A D gene is named only where the DNA matches it firmly.

V	J	D	CDR3
TRBV30	TRBJ1-2	NA	CALITGRGYYGYTF
TRBV7-9	TRBJ2-7	NA	CASSLEGKDSYEQYF
TRBV4-1	TRBJ2-3	NA	CASSLLLGPDTQYF
TRBV30	TRBJ1-5	TRBD1	CAWSGTGTGEQPQHF
TRBV27	TRBJ2-1	TRBD2	CASSLAAGGPVEQFF
TRBV15	TRBJ2-7	NA	CATSSRGLEQYF
TRBV28	TRBJ2-7	TRBD1	CASRITGTGGDEQYF
TRBV15	TRBJ2-7	NA	CATKTDRNRDEQYF
TRBV6-5	TRBJ2-1	NA	CASSRRDKTNNEQFF
TRBV27	TRBJ1-1	NA	CASSSYTEAFF